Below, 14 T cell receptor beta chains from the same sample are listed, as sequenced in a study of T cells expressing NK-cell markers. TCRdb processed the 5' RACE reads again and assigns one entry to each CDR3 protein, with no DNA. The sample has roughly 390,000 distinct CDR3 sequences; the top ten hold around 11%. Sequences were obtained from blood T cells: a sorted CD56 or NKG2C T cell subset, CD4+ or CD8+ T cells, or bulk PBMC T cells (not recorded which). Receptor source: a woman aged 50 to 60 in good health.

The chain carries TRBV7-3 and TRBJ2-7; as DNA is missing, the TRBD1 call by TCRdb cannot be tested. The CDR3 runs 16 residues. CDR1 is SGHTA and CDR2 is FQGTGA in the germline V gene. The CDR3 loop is CASSLGGTGKAYEQYF. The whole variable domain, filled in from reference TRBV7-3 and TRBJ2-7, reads GAGVSQTPSNKVTEKGKYVELRCDPISGHTALYWYRQSLGQGPEFLIYFQGTGAADDSGLPNDRFFAVRPEGSVSTLKIQRTERGDSAVYLCASSLGGTGKAYEQYFGPGTRLTVT.

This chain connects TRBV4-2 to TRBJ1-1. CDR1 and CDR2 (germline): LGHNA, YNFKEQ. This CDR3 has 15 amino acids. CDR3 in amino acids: CASSQAAGRNTEAFF.

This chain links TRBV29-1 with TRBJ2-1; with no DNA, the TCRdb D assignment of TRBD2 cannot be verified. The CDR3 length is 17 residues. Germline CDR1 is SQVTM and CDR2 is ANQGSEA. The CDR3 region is CSVEGVVREYSYNEQFF.

CDR3 sequence reads: CAISESGQFSGANVLTF. The V gene is TRBV10-3, the J gene TRBJ2-6; TCRdb indicates TRBD1, and absent DNA this call remains unverified. The germline CDR1 and CDR2 sequences are ENHRY and SYGVKD. The CDR3 covers 17 residues.

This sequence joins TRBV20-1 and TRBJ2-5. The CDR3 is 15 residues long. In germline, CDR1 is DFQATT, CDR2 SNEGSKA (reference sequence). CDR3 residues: CSATPSRNFPETQYF.

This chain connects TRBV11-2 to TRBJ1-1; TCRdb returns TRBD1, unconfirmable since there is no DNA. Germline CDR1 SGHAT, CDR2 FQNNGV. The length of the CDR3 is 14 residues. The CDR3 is CASSDRDRVPEAFF.

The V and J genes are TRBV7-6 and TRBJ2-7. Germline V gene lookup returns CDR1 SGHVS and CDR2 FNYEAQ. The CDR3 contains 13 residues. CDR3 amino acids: CASSYDDSYEQYF.

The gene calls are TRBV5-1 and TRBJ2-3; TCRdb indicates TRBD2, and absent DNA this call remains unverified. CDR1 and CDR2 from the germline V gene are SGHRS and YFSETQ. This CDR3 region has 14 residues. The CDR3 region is CASSFGGVSDTQYF.

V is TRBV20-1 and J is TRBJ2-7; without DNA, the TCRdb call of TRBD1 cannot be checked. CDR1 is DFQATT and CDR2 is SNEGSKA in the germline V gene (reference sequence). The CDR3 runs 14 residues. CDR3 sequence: CSAGPPGQGREQYF.

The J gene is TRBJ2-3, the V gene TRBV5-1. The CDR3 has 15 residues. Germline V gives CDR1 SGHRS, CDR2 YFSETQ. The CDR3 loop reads CASSLDVISTDTQYF.

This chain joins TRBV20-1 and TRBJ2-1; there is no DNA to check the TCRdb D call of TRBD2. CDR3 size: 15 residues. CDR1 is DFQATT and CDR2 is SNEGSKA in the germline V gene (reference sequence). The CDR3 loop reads CSAPGLAGGGGEQFF.

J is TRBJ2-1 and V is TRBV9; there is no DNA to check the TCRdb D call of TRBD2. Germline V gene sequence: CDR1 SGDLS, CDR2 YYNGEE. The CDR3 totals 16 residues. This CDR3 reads CASSVGVGLSYNEQFF.

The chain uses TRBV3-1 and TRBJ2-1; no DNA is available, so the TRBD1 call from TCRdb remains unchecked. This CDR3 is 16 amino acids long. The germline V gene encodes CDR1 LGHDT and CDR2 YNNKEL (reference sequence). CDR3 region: CASSSPGPHNYNEQFF.

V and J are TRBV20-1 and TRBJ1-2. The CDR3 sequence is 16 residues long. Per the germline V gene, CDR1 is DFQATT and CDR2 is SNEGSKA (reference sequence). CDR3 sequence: CSARPPERDLNYGYTF.